These 6 T cell receptor beta chains originate from one sample sequenced in a study of shared T cell receptors in the human thymus. Generated by immunoSEQ multiplex PCR, the TCRdb table keeps only in-frame clones and is missing some. The repertoire consists of hundreds of thousands of clones, with around 78% occurring once and the leading ten covering more than 0.01%. A further study also used this sample, focusing on human thymus T cells.

The sample consisted of thymocytes. The receptors were sampled from a boy under two years old with a congenital heart defect.

The gene calls are TRBV7-9 and TRBJ1-5; D gene unclear. Trimming pared 1 base from V and 2 bases from J, leaving 9 bases between. The CDR3 runs to 15 residues. Per germline, CDR1 SEHNR and CDR2 FQNEAQ (reference sequence). The CDR3 reads CASSLGGRGNQPQHF. The CDR3 DNA sequence: TGTGCCAGCAGCTTAGGAGGGCGGGGCAATCAGCCCCAGCATTTT.

As for this clone: The sample has other DNA sequences that encode this CDR3 too. The chain uses TRBV7-9 and TRBJ2-7, with D possibly matching TRBD1 (5 bases). Trimming removed 3 bases at V and 1 base at J, with 10 bases between. Germline-derived CDR1 and CDR2 are SEHNR and FQNEAQ (reference sequence). The CDR3 consists of 14 residues. The CDR3 sequence: CASSFGQGSYEQYF. The CDR3 nucleotides read TGTGCCAGCAGCTTTGGGCAGGGATCCTACGAGCAGTACTTC. Full variable domain (outside the CDR3, taken from reference TRBV7-9 and TRBJ2-7): DTGVSQNPRHKITKRGQNVTFRCDPISEHNRLYWYRQTLGQGPEFLTYFQNEAQLEKSRLLSDRFSAERPKGSFSTLEIQRTEQGDSAMYLCASSFGQGSYEQYFGPGTRLTVT.

On this clone itself: Germline is not matched at one junction end, which may reflect a read error. V gene TRBV19 combines with J gene TRBJ2-2; 8 positions agree with TRBD1. Germline V gene lookup returns CDR1 LNHDA and CDR2 SQIVND (reference sequence). The CDR3 spans 14 residues. The CDR3 bases are TGTGCCAGTGCAGGGGGCTTGAACCCCGGGGAGCTGTTTTTT. This sequence encodes CASAGGLNPGELFF.

J is TRBJ2-7 and V is TRBV6-5, with 9 bases identical to TRBD2. The CDR3 runs 15 residues. The V gene end was trimmed by 2 bases and the J gene end by 2 bases; junction bases not matched to a gene: 4. Germline loops: CDR1 MNHEY, CDR2 SVGAGI. The CDR3: CASSYVSGRTYEQYF. CDR3 nucleotides: TGTGCCAGCAGTTACGTAAGCGGGAGGACCTACGAGCAGTACTTC.

The V gene is TRBV29-1, the J gene TRBJ2-7; D uncertain. Germline loops: CDR1 SQVTM, CDR2 ANQGSEA. V lost 3 bases and J lost 4, with 25 bases in between. CDR3 length: 17 amino acids. CDR3 sequence reads: CSVEYEQGPGSVYEQYF. CDR3 bases: TGCAGCGTTGAGTATGAACAAGGCCCCGGGTCCGTGTACGAGCAGTACTTC.

This clone was detected only a few times. The chain is built from TRBV4-1 and TRBJ1-4; 10 bases map to TRBD1. CDR3 length equals 16 residues. Per the germline V gene, CDR1 is MGHRA and CDR2 is YSYEKL. Trimming took 0 bases from V and 7 from J; bases not matched to a gene: 5. The CDR3 loop reads CASSQEGGTGAEKLFF. The DNA for the CDR3 is TGCGCCAGCAGCCAAGAAGGGGGGACAGGGGCTGAAAAACTGTTTTTT.